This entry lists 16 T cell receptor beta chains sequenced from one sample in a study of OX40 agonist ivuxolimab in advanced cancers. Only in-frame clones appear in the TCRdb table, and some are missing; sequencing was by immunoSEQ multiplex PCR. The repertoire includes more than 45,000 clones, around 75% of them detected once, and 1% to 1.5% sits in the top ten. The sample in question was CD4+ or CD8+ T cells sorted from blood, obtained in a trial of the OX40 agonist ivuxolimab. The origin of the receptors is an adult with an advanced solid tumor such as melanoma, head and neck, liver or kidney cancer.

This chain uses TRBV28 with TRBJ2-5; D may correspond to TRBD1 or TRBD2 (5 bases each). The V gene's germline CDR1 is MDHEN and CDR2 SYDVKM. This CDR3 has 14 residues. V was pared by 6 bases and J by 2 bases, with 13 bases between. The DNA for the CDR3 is TGTGCCAGCAGAGCAGGGACGACACAAGAGACCCAGTACTTC. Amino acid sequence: CASRAGTTQETQYF.

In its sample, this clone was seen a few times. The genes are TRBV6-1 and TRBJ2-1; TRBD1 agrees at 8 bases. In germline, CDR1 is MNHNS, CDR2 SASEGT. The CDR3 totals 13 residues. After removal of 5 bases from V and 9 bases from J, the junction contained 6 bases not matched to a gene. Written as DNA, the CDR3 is TGTGCCAGCAGTTTGGACAGGGCAGCTGAGCAGTTCTTC. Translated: CASSLDRAAEQFF.

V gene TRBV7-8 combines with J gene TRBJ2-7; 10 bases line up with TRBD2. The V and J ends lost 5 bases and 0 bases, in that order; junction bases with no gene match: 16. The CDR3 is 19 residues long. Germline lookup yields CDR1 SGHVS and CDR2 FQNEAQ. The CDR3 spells CASSPAPSGSQGSSYEQYF. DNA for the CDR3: TGTGCCAGCAGCCCCGCGCCTAGCGGGAGTCAGGGTAGCTCCTACGAGCAGTACTTC. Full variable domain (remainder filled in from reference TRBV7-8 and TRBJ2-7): GAGVSQSPRYKVAKRGQDVALRCDPISGHVSLFWYQQALGQGPEFLTYFQNEAQLDKSGLPSDRFFAERPEGSVSTLKIQRTQQEDSAVYLCASSPAPSGSQGSSYEQYFGPGTRLTVT.

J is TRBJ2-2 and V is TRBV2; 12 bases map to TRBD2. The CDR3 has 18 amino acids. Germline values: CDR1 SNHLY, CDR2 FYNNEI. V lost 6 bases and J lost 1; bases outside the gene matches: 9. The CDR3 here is CASSPRLAGDVNTGELFF. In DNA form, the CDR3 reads TGTGCCAGCAGCCCTAGACTAGCGGGAGACGTGAACACCGGGGAGCTGTTTTTT. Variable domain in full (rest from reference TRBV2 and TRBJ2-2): EPEVTQTPSHQVTQMGQEVILRCVPISNHLYFYWYRQILGQKVEFLVSFYNNEISEKSEIFDDQFSVERPDGSNFTLKIRSTKLEDSAMYFCASSPRLAGDVNTGELFFGEGSRLTVL.

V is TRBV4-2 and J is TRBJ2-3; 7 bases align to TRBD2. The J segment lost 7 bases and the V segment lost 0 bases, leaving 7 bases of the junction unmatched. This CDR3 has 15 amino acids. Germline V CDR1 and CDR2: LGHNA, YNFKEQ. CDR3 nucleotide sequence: TGTGCCAGCAGCCAAGAGACGCGGGGGAAAAATACGCAGTATTTT. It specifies CASSQETRGKNTQYF.

The CDR3 DNA is TGTGCCAGCAGTCCCGGGACAGGGAGCGGCTACACCTTC. Protein sequence: CASSPGTGSGYTF. The chain is built from TRBV28 and TRBJ1-2; 9 nucleotides agree with TRBD1. CDR1 MDHEN and CDR2 SYDVKM come from the germline V gene. The ends lost 5 bases at V and 8 bases at J; junction bases unmatched: 6. This CDR3 is built from 13 residues.

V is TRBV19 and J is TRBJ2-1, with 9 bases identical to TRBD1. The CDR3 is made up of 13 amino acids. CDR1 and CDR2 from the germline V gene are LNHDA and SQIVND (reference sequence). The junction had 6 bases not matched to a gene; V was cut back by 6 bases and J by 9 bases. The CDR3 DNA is TGTGCCAGTAGCGCGACAGGGGGAGGTGAGCAGTTCTTC. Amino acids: CASSATGGGEQFF. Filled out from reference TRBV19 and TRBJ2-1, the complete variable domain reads DGGITQSPKYLFRKEGQNVTLSCEQNLNHDAMYWYRQDPGQGLRLIYYSQIVNDFQKGDIAEGYSVSREKKESFPLTVTSAQKNPTAFYLCASSATGGGEQFFGPGTRLTVL.

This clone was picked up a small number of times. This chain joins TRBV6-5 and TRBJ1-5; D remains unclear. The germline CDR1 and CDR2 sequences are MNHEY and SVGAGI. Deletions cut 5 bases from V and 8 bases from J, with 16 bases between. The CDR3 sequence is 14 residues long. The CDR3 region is CASSARTVKEPQHF. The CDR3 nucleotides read TGTGCCAGCAGTGCCCGGACGGTCAAGGAGCCCCAGCATTTT.

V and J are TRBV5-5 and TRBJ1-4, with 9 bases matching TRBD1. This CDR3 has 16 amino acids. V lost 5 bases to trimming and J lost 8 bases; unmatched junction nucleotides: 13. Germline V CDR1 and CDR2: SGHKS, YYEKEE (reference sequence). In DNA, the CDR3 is TGTGCCAGCAGACGCACTACAGGGGGCGGTGAAGAAAAACTGTTTTTT. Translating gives CASRRTTGGGEEKLFF.

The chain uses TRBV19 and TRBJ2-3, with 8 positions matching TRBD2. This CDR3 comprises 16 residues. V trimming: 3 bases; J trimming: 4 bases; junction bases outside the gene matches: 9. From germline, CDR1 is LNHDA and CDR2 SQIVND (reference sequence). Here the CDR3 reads CASSISRGGVADTQYF. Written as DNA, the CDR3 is TGTGCCAGTAGTATTTCCCGGGGGGGCGTAGCAGATACGCAGTATTTT.

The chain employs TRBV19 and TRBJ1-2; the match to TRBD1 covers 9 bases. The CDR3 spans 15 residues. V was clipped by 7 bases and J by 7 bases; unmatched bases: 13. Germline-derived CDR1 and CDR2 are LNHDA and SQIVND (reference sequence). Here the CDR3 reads CASNTGGAEGSGYTF. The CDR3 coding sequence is TGTGCCAGTAACACAGGGGGCGCGGAGGGTTCTGGCTACACCTTC.

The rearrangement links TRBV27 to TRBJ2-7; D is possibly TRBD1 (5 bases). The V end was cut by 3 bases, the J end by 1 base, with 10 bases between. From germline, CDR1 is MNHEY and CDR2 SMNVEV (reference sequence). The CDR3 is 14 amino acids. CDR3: CASSLKGMSYEQYF. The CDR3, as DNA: TGTGCCAGCAGTTTGAAGGGGATGTCCTACGAGCAGTACTTC.

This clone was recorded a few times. CDR3 residues: CASSPDVGGDYGYTF. The CDR3, as DNA: TGCGCCAGCAGCCCGGACGTAGGGGGGGACTATGGCTACACCTTC. V usage is TRBV5-1 and J usage is TRBJ1-2, with D possibly being TRBD1 (6 bases). In germline, CDR1 is SGHRS, CDR2 YFSETQ. CDR3 length: 15 amino acids. V was clipped by 4 bases and J by 3 bases, with 16 bases between them.

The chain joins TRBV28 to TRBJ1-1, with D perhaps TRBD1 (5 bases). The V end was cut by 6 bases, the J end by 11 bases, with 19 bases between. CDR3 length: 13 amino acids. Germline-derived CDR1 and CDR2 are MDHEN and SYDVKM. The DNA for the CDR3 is TGTGCCAGCAGCTTAACCAGGGATTCTCGGGCTTTCTTT. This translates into CASSLTRDSRAFF.

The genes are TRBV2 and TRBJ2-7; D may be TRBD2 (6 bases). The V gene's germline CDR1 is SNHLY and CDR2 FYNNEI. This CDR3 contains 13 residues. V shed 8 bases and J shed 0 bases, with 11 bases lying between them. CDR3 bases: TGTGCCAGCCGGGACTGGCACTCCTACGAGCAGTACTTC. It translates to CASRDWHSYEQYF.

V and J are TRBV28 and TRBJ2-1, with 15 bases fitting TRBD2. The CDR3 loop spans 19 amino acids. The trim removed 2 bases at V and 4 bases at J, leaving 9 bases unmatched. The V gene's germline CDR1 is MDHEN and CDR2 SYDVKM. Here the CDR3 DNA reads TGTGCCAGCAGTTTAACCGGGACTAGCGGGAGGCCCCAATACAATGAGCAGTTCTTC. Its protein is CASSLTGTSGRPQYNEQFF.